The 23 T cell receptor beta chains below come from one sample, sequenced in a study of T cells in Graves' hyperthyroidism and ophthalmopathy. TCR beta CDR3 regions were amplified from RNA transcripts. First-round RT-PCR with HTBI primers amplified the TCR CDR3 region. MiXCR, applied by TCRdb to the multiplex PCR reads, yields one record per CDR3 protein. The sample carries about 400,000 distinct CDR3 sequences, around an eighth recorded once. Sequences were obtained from blood. All receptors come from a man aged 50 or older with Graves' ophthalmopathy.

This chain connects TRBV28 to TRBJ2-7; 10 bases fit TRBD1. In germline, CDR1 is MDHEN, CDR2 SYDVKM. J gave up 9 bases and V 6 bases, and 8 bases lay outside the gene matches. The CDR3 contains 13 residues. CDR3 DNA: TGTGCCAGCAGAGTTAGTGGGGACAGGGGGCAGTACTTC. It specifies CASRVSGDRGQYF.

The V call is TRBV29-1, the J call TRBJ2-3; 13 bases align to TRBD2. V was pared by 5 bases and J by 4 bases, with 3 bases of the junction left unmatched. CDR1 and CDR2 from the germline V gene are SQVTM and ANQGSEA. The CDR3 runs to 14 residues. CDR3 amino acids: CSVQLAGGADTQYF. CDR3 coding DNA: TGCAGCGTTCAACTAGCGGGAGGGGCAGATACGCAGTATTTT.

The chain is built from TRBV6-4 and TRBJ2-1; TRBD2 matches 13 bases. Germline V gives CDR1 MRHNA, CDR2 SNTAGT. V gave up 5 bases and J gave up 2 bases; unmatched junction bases: 6. The CDR3 is 17 amino acids. The CDR3 reads CASSPTGTSGAYNEQFF. The CDR3, as DNA: TGTGCCAGCAGTCCGACTGGGACTAGCGGGGCCTACAATGAGCAGTTCTTC.

This clonotype was counted at least ten times. This chain joins TRBV28 and TRBJ1-3, with 8 bases aligning to TRBD1. Per the germline V gene, CDR1 is MDHEN and CDR2 is SYDVKM. The V gene end was trimmed by 5 bases and the J gene end by 8 bases; junction bases not matched to a gene: 11. The CDR3 length is 15 residues. For the CDR3, the DNA is TGTGCCAGCAGTGCGGGGGACAGGAGGTCGGACACCATATATTTT. Amino acid sequence: CASSAGDRRSDTIYF.

Regarding this clonotype: A much larger clone differs by one base, so this may be a read error. V and J are TRBV20-1 and TRBJ2-3; D may be TRBD2 (5 bases). V lost 1 base and J lost 0, with 14 bases in between. The CDR3 has 16 amino acids. Germline CDR1 and CDR2: DFQATT and SNEGSKA (reference sequence). CDR3 loop: CSARVDCPYSTDTQYF. DNA for the CDR3: TGCAGTGCTAGAGTGGACTGCCCATATAGCACAGATACGCAGTATTTT.

This clonotype was detected a few times. The chain couples TRBV6-1 to TRBJ2-3, with D hard to call. In germline, CDR1 is MNHNS, CDR2 SASEGT. This CDR3 is 17 amino acids long. V lost 5 bases to trimming and J lost 1 base, with 19 bases between them. Here the CDR3 reads CASSWRRTSAGTDTQYF. DNA for the CDR3: TGTGCCAGCAGTTGGCGACGGACCTCGGCTGGCACAGATACGCAGTATTTT.

This clonotype turned up a few times. The genes are TRBV6-1 and TRBJ2-5, with TRBD2 matching over 11 bases. CDR1 and CDR2 (germline): MNHNS, SASEGT. This CDR3 has 17 amino acids. V was clipped by 6 bases and J by 5 bases; unmatched bases: 14. CDR3 loop: CASSSGTSGMGWETQYF. CDR3 nucleotides: TGTGCCAGCAGCTCCGGGACTAGCGGAATGGGGTGGGAGACCCAGTACTTC.

This clonotype appeared many times. The chain uses TRBV5-1 and TRBJ2-2; TRBD1 aligns across 7 bases. Losses at the gene ends were 2 bases for V and 4 bases for J; bases not matched to a gene: 8. The V gene's germline CDR1 is SGHRS and CDR2 YFSETQ. This CDR3 has 16 residues. CDR3 protein: CASSLGGARGTGELFF. CDR3 nucleotide sequence: TGCGCCAGCAGCTTAGGGGGCGCAAGGGGCACCGGGGAGCTGTTTTTT. Full variable domain (rest looked up from reference TRBV5-1 and TRBJ2-2): KAGVTQTPRYLIKTRGQQVTLSCSPISGHRSVSWYQQTPGQGLQFLFEYFSETQRNKGNFPGRFSGRQFSNSRSEMNVSTLELGDSALYLCASSLGGARGTGELFFGEGSRLTVL.

The rearrangement links TRBV5-4 to TRBJ2-4, with 11 positions matching TRBD2. The V gene end was trimmed by 4 bases and the J gene end by 1 base; junction bases not matched to a gene: 4. The CDR3 consists of 16 residues. From germline, CDR1 is SGHNT and CDR2 YYREEE (reference sequence). CDR3 sequence reads: CASSIAGGLAKNIQYF. The DNA of the CDR3 is TGTGCCAGCAGCATAGCGGGAGGGCTGGCCAAAAACATTCAGTACTTC.

This clonotype appeared many times. J is TRBJ2-1 and V is TRBV6-5; 11 positions agree with TRBD2. J lost 2 bases, V lost 2 bases, and 2 bases had no gene match. The CDR3 totals 16 residues. Germline CDR1 reads MNHEY; CDR2 reads SVGAGI. CDR3 amino acids: CASSYTGLAAYNEQFF. CDR3 sequence (DNA): TGTGCCAGCAGTTACACGGGACTAGCGGCCTACAATGAGCAGTTCTTC.

A few counts support this clonotype. This could be a read error, since a much larger clone is one nucleotide away. J is TRBJ2-7 and V is TRBV11-2; D is undetermined. The J call could be wrong; TRBJ2-1 is a better fit for the DNA end. The CDR3 spans 15 residues. Germline loops: CDR1 SGHAT, CDR2 FQNNGV. The CDR3 DNA reads as TGTGCCAGCAGCTTACGGCAGGCTAGTTCCTACGAGCAGTTCTTC. Encoded protein: CASSLRQASSYEQFF.

The V call is TRBV6-1, the J call TRBJ1-5; possible D gene TRBD1, 5 bases. The CDR3 has 14 amino acids. Trimming pared 7 bases from V and 0 bases from J, leaving 10 bases between. Germline CDR1 MNHNS, CDR2 SASEGT. CDR3 sequence: CASIGDVSNQPQHF. The CDR3 DNA sequence: TGTGCCAGCATTGGGGACGTTAGCAATCAGCCCCAGCATTTT.

Ten or more counts support this clonotype. The chain carries TRBV3-1 and TRBJ2-3; 8 nucleotides align to TRBD1. The germline CDR1 and CDR2 sequences are LGHDT and YNNKEL (reference sequence). The trim removed 7 bases at V and 3 bases at J, leaving 6 bases unmatched. The CDR3 runs 14 residues. The CDR3 sequence: CASTPQGATDTQYF. The DNA for the CDR3 is TGTGCCAGCACCCCGCAGGGGGCAACAGATACGCAGTATTTT.

With regard to this clonotype: The junction departs from the called germline gene at one end, perhaps through a read error. For the CDR3, the DNA is TGTGCCGCCAGTGATAATCCCGGGGGTCCGGATACGCAGTATTTT. Translated: CAASDNPGGPDTQYF. The gene calls are TRBV24-1 and TRBJ2-3, with D perhaps matching TRBD2 (6 bases). In germline, CDR1 is KGHDR, CDR2 SFDVKD. The CDR3 has 15 amino acids.

In its sample, this clonotype was seen a few times. This sequence joins TRBV19 and TRBJ1-6, with a tentative D call TRBD1 (5 bases). The CDR3 consists of 15 residues. V dropped 5 bases and J dropped 5 bases, with 13 bases sitting between them. Germline CDR1 is LNHDA and CDR2 is SQIVND (reference sequence). Written as DNA, the CDR3 is TGTGCCAGTAGTGTAACCGGGACCGATAATTCACCCCTCCACTTT. Translation: CASSVTGTDNSPLHF.

In its sample, this clonotype was seen many times. V gene TRBV29-1 combines with J gene TRBJ2-7, with a tentative D call TRBD2 (5 bases). This CDR3 spans 13 amino acids. Per the germline V gene, CDR1 is SQVTM and CDR2 is ANQGSEA. Trimming cost V 6 bases and J 1 base, with 13 bases left between them. The CDR3, as DNA: TGCAGCGTGGGCACGGGAAGGTCCTACGAGCAGTACTTC. As protein: CSVGTGRSYEQYF.

This clonotype has at least ten counts. The chain has TRBV5-1 and TRBJ2-3; a possible D gene is TRBD1 (6 bases). The CDR3 runs to 14 residues. Trimming removed 5 bases from V and 3 bases from J, with 13 bases in between. CDR1 and CDR2 from the germline V gene are SGHRS and YFSETQ. CDR3 sequence reads: CASRNRVSTDTQYF. The CDR3 nucleotides are TGCGCCAGCAGGAACAGGGTATCGACAGATACGCAGTATTTT.

This clonotype was counted ten times or more. The chain couples TRBV18 to TRBJ2-1; no clear D. This CDR3 region has 13 residues. Trimming pared 3 bases from V and 7 bases from J, leaving 10 bases between. Looked up from germline, CDR1 is KGHSH and CDR2 is LQKENI. CDR3 residues: CASSPLDGNEQFF. The CDR3 region has the DNA TGTGCCAGCTCACCCTTGGACGGGAATGAGCAGTTCTTC.

This clonotype has at least ten counts. The genes are TRBV3-1 and TRBJ2-1; 15 nucleotides agree with TRBD2. The CDR3 length is 18 residues. The trim removed 6 bases at V and 8 bases at J, leaving 14 bases unmatched. CDR1 is LGHDT and CDR2 is YNNKEL in the germline V gene (reference sequence). The CDR3 region has the DNA TGTGCCAGCAGTCGAAACGGACTAGCGGGAGGGCCCGGGGATGAGCAGTTCTTC. Its translation: CASSRNGLAGGPGDEQFF.

Many counts were recorded for this clonotype. The rearrangement joins TRBV7-2 to TRBJ2-5; 8 bases agree with TRBD1. The V gene end was trimmed by 5 bases and the J gene end by 4 bases; junction bases not matched to a gene: 12. There are 16 residues in the CDR3. Germline loops: CDR1 SGHTA, CDR2 FQGNSA. The CDR3 is CASSPWTGSMGETQYF. CDR3 DNA sequence: TGTGCCAGCAGCCCATGGACAGGGAGTATGGGAGAGACCCAGTACTTC.

The sample holds a few counts of this clonotype. V and J are TRBV6-1 and TRBJ1-1, with TRBD1 as a possible D gene (5 bases). The CDR3 length is 14 residues. CDR1 and CDR2 (germline): MNHNS, SASEGT. V lost 2 bases and J lost 6, with 13 bases in between. The chain's CDR3 is CASSEQVWGSEAFF. The CDR3 bases are TGTGCCAGCAGTGAACAGGTGTGGGGGTCTGAAGCTTTCTTT.

Note on this clonotype: This clone may be a read error of a much larger clone one base away. This chain uses TRBV11-2 with TRBJ2-7, with no clear D. Germline CDR1 and CDR2: SGHAT and FQNNGV. V was trimmed by 6 bases and J by 6 bases, leaving 18 bases between them. The CDR3 contains 14 residues. CDR3 residues: CASSLEGMVLEQYF. CDR3 DNA sequence: TGTGCCAGCAGTCTGGAAGGGATGGTTCTCGAGCAGTACTTC.

A remark on this clonotype: A single base separates this from a much larger clone, so it may be a read error. V and J are TRBV6-5 and TRBJ2-1, with 12 nucleotides matching TRBD2. The end of the DNA is better explained by TRBJ2-7, so the J call may be wrong. The CDR3 totals 19 residues. Germline CDR1 reads MNHEY; CDR2 reads SVGAGI. CDR3 amino acids: CASSYGTSGQKSSYNEQYF. The CDR3 bases are TGTGCCAGCAGTTACGGGACTAGCGGGCAGAAGAGCTCCTACAATGAGCAGTACTTC.